This T cell receptor (beta chain) came from a study of blood T cell repertoires in COVID-19. Background on the study: COVID-19 samples from acute and convalescent phases originated in the United States, Italy and Spain. Sources were T cells, B-cell-depleted T cells, or PBMCs; the material itself was cDNA or gDNA.

The CDR3 is 15 amino acids. V shed 6 bases, J shed 4 bases, and the junction held 9 bases outside the gene matches. Germline loops: CDR1 MNHEY, CDR2 SVGAGI. Per the original data handling: The assay estimated nucleated cells by amplifying reference gene primers. Assay: immunoSEQ multiplex PCR; the TCRdb copy retains only in-frame clones and omits some. V, J and clone size are those of that table, while D and trimming were read from the DNA. The sample consists of some 200,000 clones, over 75% of them appearing once. This clone was seen a single time. The rearrangement uses TRBV6-5 and TRBJ1-3; 7 bases are a match to TRBD1. The source material was peripheral blood. This TCR derives from a woman in her forties with acute or convalescent COVID-19. The CDR3 loop is CASRSLQGPGNTIYF. The CDR3 coding sequence is TGTGCCAGCAGGTCTCTACAGGGGCCCGGAAACACCATATATTTT.